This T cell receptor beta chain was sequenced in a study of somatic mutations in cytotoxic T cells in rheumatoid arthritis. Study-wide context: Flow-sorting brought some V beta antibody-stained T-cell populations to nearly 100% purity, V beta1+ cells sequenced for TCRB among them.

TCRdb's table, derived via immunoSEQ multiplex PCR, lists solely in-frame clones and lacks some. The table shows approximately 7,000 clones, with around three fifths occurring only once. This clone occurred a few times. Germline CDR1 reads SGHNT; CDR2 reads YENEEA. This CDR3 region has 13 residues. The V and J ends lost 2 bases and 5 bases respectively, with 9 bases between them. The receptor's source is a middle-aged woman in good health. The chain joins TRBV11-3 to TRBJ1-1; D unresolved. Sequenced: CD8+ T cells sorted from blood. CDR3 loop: CASSLWPGTEAFF. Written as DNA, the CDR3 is TGTGCCAGCAGCTTATGGCCGGGGACTGAAGCTTTCTTT.